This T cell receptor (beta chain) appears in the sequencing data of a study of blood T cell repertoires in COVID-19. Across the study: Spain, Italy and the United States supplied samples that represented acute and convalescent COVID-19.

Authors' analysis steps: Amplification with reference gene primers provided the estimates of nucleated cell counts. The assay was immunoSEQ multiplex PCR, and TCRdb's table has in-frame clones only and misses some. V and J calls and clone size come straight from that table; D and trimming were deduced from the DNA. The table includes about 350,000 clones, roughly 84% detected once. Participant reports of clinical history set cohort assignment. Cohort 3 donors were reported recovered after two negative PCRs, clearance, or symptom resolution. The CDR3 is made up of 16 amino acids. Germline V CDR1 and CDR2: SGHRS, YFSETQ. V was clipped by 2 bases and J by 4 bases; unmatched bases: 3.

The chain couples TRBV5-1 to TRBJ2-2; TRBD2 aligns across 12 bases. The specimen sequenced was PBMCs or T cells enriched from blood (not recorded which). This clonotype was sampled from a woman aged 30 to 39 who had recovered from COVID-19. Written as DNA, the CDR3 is TGCGCCAGCAGCTTTTCACTAGCGGGAGGCACCGGGGAGCTGTTTTTT. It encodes CASSFSLAGGTGELFF. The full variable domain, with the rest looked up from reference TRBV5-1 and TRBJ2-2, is KAGVTQTPRYLIKTRGQQVTLSCSPISGHRSVSWYQQTPGQGLQFLFEYFSETQRNKGNFPGRFSGRQFSNSRSEMNVSTLELGDSALYLCASSFSLAGGTGELFFGEGSRLTVL.